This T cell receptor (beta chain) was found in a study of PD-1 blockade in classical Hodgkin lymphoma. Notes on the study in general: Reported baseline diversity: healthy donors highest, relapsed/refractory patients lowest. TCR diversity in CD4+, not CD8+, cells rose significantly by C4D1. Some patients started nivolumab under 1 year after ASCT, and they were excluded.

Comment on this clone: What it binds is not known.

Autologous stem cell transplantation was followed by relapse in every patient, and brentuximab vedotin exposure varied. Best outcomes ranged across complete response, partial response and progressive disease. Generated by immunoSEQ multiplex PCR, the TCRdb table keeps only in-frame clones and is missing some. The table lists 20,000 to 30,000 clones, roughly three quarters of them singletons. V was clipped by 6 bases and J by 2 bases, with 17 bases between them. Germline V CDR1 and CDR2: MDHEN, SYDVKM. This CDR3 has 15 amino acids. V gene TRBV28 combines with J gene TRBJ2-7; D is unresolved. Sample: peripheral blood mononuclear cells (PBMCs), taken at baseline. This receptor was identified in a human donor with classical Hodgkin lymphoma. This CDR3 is CASRLGYGKAYEQYF. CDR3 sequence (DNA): TGTGCCAGCAGGCTAGGGTACGGAAAAGCCTACGAGCAGTACTTC.